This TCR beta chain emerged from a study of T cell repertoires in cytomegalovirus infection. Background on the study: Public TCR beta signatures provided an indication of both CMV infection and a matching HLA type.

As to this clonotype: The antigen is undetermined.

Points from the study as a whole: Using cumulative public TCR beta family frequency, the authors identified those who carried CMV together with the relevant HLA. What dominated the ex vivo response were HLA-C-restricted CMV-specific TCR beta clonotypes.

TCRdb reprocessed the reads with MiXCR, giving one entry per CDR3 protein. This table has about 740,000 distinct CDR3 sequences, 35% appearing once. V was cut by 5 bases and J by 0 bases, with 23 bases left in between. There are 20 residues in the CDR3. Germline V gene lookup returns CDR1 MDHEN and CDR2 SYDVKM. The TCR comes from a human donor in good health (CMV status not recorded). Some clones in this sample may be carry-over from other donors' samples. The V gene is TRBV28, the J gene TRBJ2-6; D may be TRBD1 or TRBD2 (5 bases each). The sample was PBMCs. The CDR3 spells CASSLEGPLTSSSGANVLTF. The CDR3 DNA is TGTGCCAGCAGTCTCGAGGGACCGCTGACCTCCTCCTCTGGGGCCAACGTCCTGACTTTC.